This TCR beta chain was identified during a study of early T cells in non-severe SARS-CoV-2 infection (dated by TCRdb to the early 2020s). Background on the whole study: Because TCR sequencing was done on bulk RNA from unsorted whole blood, the alpha and beta chains could not be paired.

A case-control design nested within a healthcare worker cohort in London, UK, was used, with weekly nasopharyngeal swab PCR tests and blood sampling performed. Between 23 and 31 March 2020, the week of the UK lockdown, healthcare workers were enrolled and then followed up weekly for as long as 16 weeks. The library was built by means of 5' RACE. The sample was run on a NextSeq 500. The TCR library protocol attached unique molecular identifiers to individual cDNA molecules to correct for sequencing error and PCR bias. Sequencing covered both TCR alpha and beta chains, and within each sample the abundances of alpha and beta sequences were tightly co-correlated. The study's processing was this. V gene, J gene and CDR3 annotation of TCR sequences was performed with Decombinator V4. TCRs were defined as expanded if a significant change between any two time points was detected under a Poisson model with p below 0.0001. Abundances of TCRs were expressed as counts per million after normalisation to the total number of TCRs sequenced in each sample. TRAV1-2 paired with TRAJ12, TRAJ20 or TRAJ33 defined MAIT TCRs, while TRAV10 paired with TRAJ18 defined iNKT TCRs. VDJdb, accessed 1 November 2021, was searched for CMV, EBV and SARS-CoV-2 annotated TCRs, excluding TCRs annotated for multiple antigens. TCRdb trimmed the raw reads at Q25, called clones with MiXCR and kept productive beta chains. Every distinct CDR3 protein forms one entry, paired with its most common genes and DNA. TCRdb, not the original authors, processed these V and J calls. Recorded for this sample are 65,000 to 85,000 distinct CDR3 sequences; roughly 12% of them occurred a single time. Clones ranked in the top ten supply about 1.1% of the sample.

This clonotype was detected a few times. Its antigen is not yet known. Base quality data are lacking; no much larger clone is found one base away. The CDR3 starts with the cysteine, ends with the phenylalanine, and has 13 residues. Only the CDR3 region is kept as DNA, spanning 39 bases read in frame from base 1. V is shortened by 7 bases, J by 4 bases, and the region joining them spans 11 bases. On the study overall, not on this receptor specifically: VDJdb matching was skewed toward anti-spike CD8 responses and likely underestimated virus-specific expansions, missing private and CD4 specificities.

This receptor was obtained from an adult who was a healthcare worker with PCR-confirmed SARS-CoV-2 infection or an uninfected control (not recorded which). The V gene is TRBV12-3 or TRBV12-4 and the J gene is TRBJ2-1; the D segment cannot be called with confidence. Sequencing was done on a sample of whole blood. The bases read TGTGCCAGCACCCTTCTCCGTTACAATGAGCAGTTCTTC. Translation gives CASTLLRYNEQFF.